The 26 T cell receptor beta chains listed next were all sequenced from one sample in a study of T cells in Graves' hyperthyroidism and ophthalmopathy. Amplified TCR beta CDR3 regions came from RNA transcripts. First-round RT-PCR targeting the TCR CDR3 was performed with the HTBI primer set. TCRdb re-derived calls from the multiplex PCR reads in MiXCR, one entry per CDR3 protein. Here the sample spans 250,000 to 350,000 distinct CDR3 sequences, about a sixth being singletons. Material for sequencing was blood. Receptors originate from a woman aged 55-70 years with Graves' ophthalmopathy.

In its sample, this clonotype was seen once. J is TRBJ2-4 and V is TRBV19; a weak D match, TRBD2 (6 bases). This CDR3 has 13 residues. Looked up from germline, CDR1 is LNHDA and CDR2 is SQIVND (reference sequence). V dropped 6 bases and J dropped 8 bases, with 14 bases sitting between them. The CDR3 nucleotides read TGTGCCAGTAGAAGGGAGGAGGTAGACATTCAGTACTTC. This codes for CASRREEVDIQYF.

This chain connects TRBV25-1 to TRBJ2-5, with D perhaps matching TRBD2 (7 bases). Trimming took 4 bases from V and 3 from J, leaving 15 bases between them. Germline CDR1 reads MGHDK; CDR2 reads SYGVNS. The CDR3 covers 15 residues. As DNA, the CDR3 is TGTGCCAGCAGTGTGGTAGGGGGGGCGGAAGAGACCCAGTACTTC. Translating it yields CASSVVGGAEETQYF.

The genes are TRBV18 and TRBJ2-1; no clear D. CDR1 is KGHSH, CDR2 LQKENI, per germline. CDR3 size: 14 residues. Trimming cost V 4 bases and J 8 bases, with 15 bases left between them. This chain's CDR3 is CASSRRNLGDEQFF. The CDR3 DNA reads as TGTGCCAGCTCACGCAGGAACCTTGGCGATGAGCAGTTCTTC. The whole variable domain, filled in from reference TRBV18 and TRBJ2-1, reads NAGVMQNPRHLVRRRGQEARLRCSPMKGHSHVYWYRQLPEEGLKFMVYLQKENIIDESGMPKERFSAEFPKEGPSILRIQQVVRGDSAAYFCASSRRNLGDEQFFGPGTRLTVL.

This chain links TRBV11-2 with TRBJ2-2; D ambiguous. Germline values: CDR1 SGHAT, CDR2 FQNNGV. The CDR3 spans 14 residues. V was shortened by 2 bases and J by 7 bases, with 11 bases between the two germline ends. The CDR3 sequence is CASSLIRRVGELFF. CDR3 bases: TGTGCCAGCAGCTTAATTCGAAGAGTCGGGGAGCTGTTTTTT.

This clonotype was seen ten or more times. The rearrangement links TRBV27 to TRBJ2-1; TRBD1 is a possible D gene (6 bases). The germline CDR1 and CDR2 sequences are MNHEY and SMNVEV (reference sequence). This CDR3 is built from 13 residues. V was cut by 6 bases and J by 6 bases, with 12 bases left in between. CDR3 in DNA: TGTGCCAGCAGCCCGGGACACTTCAATGAGCAGTTCTTC. Translation gives CASSPGHFNEQFF.

This clonotype was counted many times. This chain uses TRBV7-2 with TRBJ2-5; D is unresolved. The germline V and J ends were trimmed by 5 bases and 7 bases, with 14 bases remaining between them. Germline V gene sequence: CDR1 SGHTA, CDR2 FQGNSA. The CDR3 loop spans 13 amino acids. The DNA of the CDR3 is TGTGCCAGCAGCCCCCCCCCTCCCGGGACCCAGTACTTC. Translation: CASSPPPPGTQYF.

The chain joins TRBV27 to TRBJ2-5; 8 bases fit TRBD2. The J call may be in error: the DNA end matches TRBJ2-1 better. This CDR3 has 15 amino acids. The germline V gene has CDR1 MNHEY and CDR2 SMNVEV (reference sequence). This CDR3 is CASSSAGDPQETQFF. The CDR3 bases are TGTGCCAGCAGTTCAGCGGGAGACCCGCAAGAGACCCAGTTCTTC.

This clonotype was detected ten times or more. The rearrangement links TRBV6-2 or TRBV6-3 to TRBJ1-2; a weak D match, TRBD1 (6 bases). V dropped 0 bases and J dropped 7 bases, with 18 bases sitting between them. The CDR3 spans 16 residues. Germline V gene sequence: CDR1 MNHEY, CDR2 SVGEGT. The chain's CDR3 is CASSYSTGRRGGGYTF. CDR3 bases: TGTGCCAGCAGTTACTCGACAGGTCGACGAGGGGGTGGCTACACCTTC.

V usage is TRBV6-2 or TRBV6-3 and J usage is TRBJ1-4; D is perhaps TRBD1 (5 bases). Germline V gene data show CDR1 as MNHEY and CDR2 as SVGEGT. This CDR3 contains 20 residues. The germline V and J ends were trimmed by 0 bases and 0 bases, with 20 bases remaining between them. CDR3 sequence: CASSYSKFSTVPATNEKLFF. Here the CDR3 DNA reads TGTGCCAGCAGTTACTCGAAATTTTCGACAGTACCGGCAACTAATGAAAAACTGTTTTTT.

This chain uses TRBV25-1 with TRBJ2-1; D tentatively fits TRBD1 or TRBD2 (6 bases each). CDR3 length: 16 amino acids. Germline V gene sequence: CDR1 MGHDK, CDR2 SYGVNS. V was shortened by 3 bases and J by 2 bases, with 14 bases between the two germline ends. The CDR3 region is CASSDSWGATYNEQFF. The CDR3 DNA follows: TGTGCCAGCAGTGATTCATGGGGGGCGACCTACAATGAGCAGTTCTTC.

The chain combines TRBV5-6 with TRBJ1-1; D is perhaps TRBD1 (6 bases). Germline CDR1 and CDR2: SGHDT and YYEEEE. V was cut by 2 bases and J by 3 bases, with 26 bases left in between. The CDR3 is 19 residues long. CDR3 residues: CASSFGGAGAAVRDTEAFF. The CDR3 nucleotides are TGTGCCAGCAGCTTTGGGGGGGCGGGGGCGGCCGTCCGGGACACTGAAGCTTTCTTT. Combining the CDR3 with reference TRBV5-6 and TRBJ1-1 gives the whole variable domain DAGVTQSPTHLIKTRGQQVTLRCSPKSGHDTVSWYQQALGQGPQFIFQYYEEEERQRGNFPDRFSGHQFPNYSSELNVNALLLGDSALYLCASSFGGAGAAVRDTEAFFGQGTRLTVV.

This clonotype was seen repeatedly, ten times or more. The gene calls are TRBV12-3 or TRBV12-4 and TRBJ1-5; tentative D call: TRBD1 (5 bases). The CDR3 spans 14 residues. The ends were cut back, 1 base at V and 5 bases at J, with 9 bases in the middle. The CDR3 sequence is CASSLGDPYQPQHF. The CDR3 DNA reads TGTGCCAGCAGTTTAGGGGACCCTTATCAGCCCCAGCATTTT.

This clonotype was seen many times. V gene TRBV18 combines with J gene TRBJ1-1, with unresolved D. This CDR3 is 17 amino acids long. The germline CDR1 and CDR2 sequences are KGHSH and LQKENI. Trimming took off 1 base at V and 0 bases at J, with 15 bases between the two ends. The CDR3 here is CASSPRNGVLLNTEAFF. The CDR3 DNA follows: TGTGCCAGCTCACCACGTAACGGGGTTCTCCTGAACACTGAAGCTTTCTTT.

As for this clonotype: With a much larger clone just one base away, this may be a read error. As DNA, the CDR3 is TGTGCCAGCACACCACCAGCAGGGTATAACTACGAGCAGTACTTC. It codes for CASTPPAGYNYEQYF. This rearrangement joins TRBV18 to TRBJ2-7; maybe TRBD1 (5 bases). The CDR3 contains 15 residues. Per germline, CDR1 KGHSH and CDR2 LQKENI. Full variable domain (outside the CDR3, taken from reference TRBV18 and TRBJ2-7): NAGVMQNPRHLVRRRGQEARLRCSPMKGHSHVYWYRQLPEEGLKFMVYLQKENIIDESGMPKERFSAEFPKEGPSILRIQQVVRGDSAAYFCASTPPAGYNYEQYFGPGTRLTVT.

This clonotype was detected only a few times. The rearrangement joins TRBV20-1 to TRBJ2-1; 9 bases match TRBD2. J gave up 1 base and V 0 bases, and 4 bases lay outside the gene matches. Germline V gives CDR1 DFQATT, CDR2 SNEGSKA (reference sequence). The CDR3 totals 16 residues. CDR3 nucleotide sequence: TGCAGTGCTAGAGATCAGGCGGGGGGGTCCTACAATGAGCAGTTCTTC. Translation: CSARDQAGGSYNEQFF.

This clonotype has ten or more counts. V is TRBV15 and J is TRBJ2-1; weak D call: TRBD2 (6 bases). Deletions cut 0 bases from V and 3 bases from J, with 18 bases between. The CDR3 contains 18 residues. Germline V gene lookup returns CDR1 LNHNV and CDR2 YYDKDF (reference sequence). This CDR3 reads CATSREGLADQLYNEQFF. In nucleotides, the CDR3 is TGTGCCACCAGCAGAGAGGGGTTAGCGGATCAACTCTACAATGAGCAGTTCTTC.

This clonotype occurred a few times. The chain uses TRBV6-5 and TRBJ1-2; D gene unclear. CDR3 length equals 15 residues. Germline values: CDR1 MNHEY, CDR2 SVGAGI. The V gene lost 2 bases and the J gene lost 0 bases, with 10 bases spanning the gap. CDR3 residues: CASSYNARTNYGYTF. CDR3 nucleotides: TGTGCCAGCAGTTACAATGCCAGAACTAACTATGGCTACACCTTC.

This clonotype was seen a handful of times. The chain links TRBV6-1 to TRBJ1-6; 9 bases line up with TRBD1. Germline loops: CDR1 MNHNS, CDR2 SASEGT. The CDR3 length is 18 residues. V shed 5 bases, J shed 9 bases, and the junction held 17 bases outside the gene matches. The CDR3 nucleotides read TGTGCCAGCAGTTATGCCGGGACAGGGTCAGGTGGTCGTTCACCCCTCCACTTT. Its protein product is CASSYAGTGSGGRSPLHF.

This clonotype was counted a few times. The gene calls are TRBV19 and TRBJ2-7, with unresolved D. Germline V lookup: CDR1 LNHDA, CDR2 SQIVND (reference sequence). There are 15 residues in the CDR3. With 4 bases removed from V and 2 bases from J, the gap between germline ends came to 15 bases. In nucleotides, the CDR3 is TGTGCCAGTAGTACAGGCTCTCGAACTACCTACGAGCAGTACTTC. Amino acid sequence: CASSTGSRTTYEQYF.

The table lists this clonotype with a few counts. This chain uses TRBV6-2 or TRBV6-3 with TRBJ1-2, with 8 bases aligning to TRBD1. The ends lost 2 bases at V and 9 bases at J; junction bases unmatched: 2. The length of the CDR3 is 12 residues. Germline V gene sequence: CDR1 MNHEY, CDR2 SVGEGT. CDR3 protein: CASSYRTGSYTF. DNA for the CDR3: TGTGCCAGCAGTTACCGGACAGGGAGCTACACCTTC.

On this clonotype: The junction differs from germline at one of its ends, possibly a read error. The CDR3 loop is CATSSGLRATNEKLLF. DNA of the CDR3: TGTGCCACCAGCAGCGGGCTGCGTGCAACTAATGAAAAACTGCTTTTT. V usage is TRBV15 and J usage is TRBJ1-4; no clear D gene. Germline CDR1 LNHNV, CDR2 YYDKDF (reference sequence). The CDR3 sequence is 16 residues long. The full variable domain, in which reference TRBV15 and TRBJ1-4 provide the parts outside the CDR3, is DAMVIQNPRYQVTQFGKPVTLSCSQTLNHNVMYWYQQKSSQAPKLLFHYYDKDFNNEADTPDNFQSRRPNTSFCFLDIRSPGLGDTAMYLCATSSGLRATNEKLLFGSGTQLSVL.

This clonotype has a handful of counts. The chain links TRBV30 to TRBJ2-3; 9 bases map to TRBD1. Germline CDR1 reads GTSNPN; CDR2 reads SVGIG (reference sequence). The CDR3 runs 15 residues. V was clipped by 3 bases and J by 2 bases; unmatched bases: 6. For the CDR3, the DNA is TGTGCCTGGAGCCCACGGGACAGGGCCACAGATACGCAGTATTTT. This sequence encodes CAWSPRDRATDTQYF.

The rearrangement links TRBV4-2 to TRBJ2-7, with D possibly matching TRBD2 (5 bases). V was cut by 0 bases and J by 6 bases, with 15 bases left in between. Germline CDR1 and CDR2: LGHNA and YNFKEQ. CDR3 length: 15 amino acids. The CDR3 nucleotides read TGTGCCAGCAGCCAAGAATATGGACTTCGGAGCGAGCAGTACTTC. Translation gives CASSQEYGLRSEQYF.

V is TRBV28 and J is TRBJ2-2, with TRBD1 matching over 9 bases. The CDR3 length is 14 residues. V was pared by 10 bases and J by 4 bases, with 7 bases of the junction left unmatched. Germline lookup yields CDR1 MDHEN and CDR2 SYDVKM. CDR3 residues: CAIQGARVTGELFF. The CDR3 region has the DNA TGTGCCATACAGGGGGCGCGGGTCACCGGGGAGCTGTTTTTT.

This rearrangement joins TRBV5-6 to TRBJ1-1, with D perhaps TRBD1 (6 bases). Germline V gene lookup returns CDR1 SGHDT and CDR2 YYEEEE. This CDR3 spans 15 amino acids. Trimming cost V 3 bases and J 2 bases, with 14 bases left between them. In nucleotides, the CDR3 is TGTGCCAGCAGCTCGCCGAGAGGGGGAAACACTGAAGCTTTCTTT. Its protein product is CASSSPRGGNTEAFF.

The gene calls are TRBV6-1 and TRBJ1-5, with D perhaps matching TRBD1 (5 bases). In germline, CDR1 is MNHNS, CDR2 SASEGT. Between the trimmed V and J ends, which lost 5 bases and 7 bases, there was a span of 15 bases. CDR3 length equals 14 residues. The CDR3 sequence: CASSRTLGSQPQHF. The CDR3 DNA is TGTGCCAGCAGTCGGACATTGGGGTCCCAGCCCCAGCATTTT.